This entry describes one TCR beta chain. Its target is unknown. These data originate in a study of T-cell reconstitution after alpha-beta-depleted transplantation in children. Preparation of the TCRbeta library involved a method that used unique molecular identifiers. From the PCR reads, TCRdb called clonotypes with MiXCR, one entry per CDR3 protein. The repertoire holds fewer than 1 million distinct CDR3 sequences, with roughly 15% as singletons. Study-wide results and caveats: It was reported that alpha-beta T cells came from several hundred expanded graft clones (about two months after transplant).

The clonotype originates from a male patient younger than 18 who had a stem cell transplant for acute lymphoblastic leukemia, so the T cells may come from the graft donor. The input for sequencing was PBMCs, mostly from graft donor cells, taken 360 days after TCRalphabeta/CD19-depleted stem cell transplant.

The CDR3 sequence: CASSLGALRMETQYF. The CDR3 nucleotides are TGTGCCAGCAGTCTGGGGGCGCTACGAATGGAGACCCAGTACTTC. This chain links TRBV7-2 with TRBJ2-5; tentative D call: TRBD1 (6 bases). The CDR3 extends over 15 amino acids. The V gene's germline CDR1 is SGHTA and CDR2 FQGNSA. V dropped 6 bases and J dropped 5 bases, with 19 bases sitting between them.